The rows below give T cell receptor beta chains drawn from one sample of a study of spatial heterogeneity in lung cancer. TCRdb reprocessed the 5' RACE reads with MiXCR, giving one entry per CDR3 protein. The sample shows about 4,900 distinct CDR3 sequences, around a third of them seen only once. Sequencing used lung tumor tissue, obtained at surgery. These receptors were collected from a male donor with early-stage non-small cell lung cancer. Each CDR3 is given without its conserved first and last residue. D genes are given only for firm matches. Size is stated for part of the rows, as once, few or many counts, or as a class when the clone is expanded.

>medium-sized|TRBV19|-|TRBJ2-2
ASSGRVIKGRELF
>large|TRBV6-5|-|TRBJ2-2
ASSYATTNTGELF
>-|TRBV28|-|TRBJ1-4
ASSLQTDILF
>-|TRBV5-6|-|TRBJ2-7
ASSSPLEQY
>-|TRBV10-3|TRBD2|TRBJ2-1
ATTKRDVYNEQF
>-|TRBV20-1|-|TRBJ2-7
SARMVNEQY
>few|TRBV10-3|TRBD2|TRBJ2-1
AISGVPGLAGGEQF
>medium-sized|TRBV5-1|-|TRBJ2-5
ASSWSEETQY
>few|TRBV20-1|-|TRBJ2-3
AWTGISSTDTQY
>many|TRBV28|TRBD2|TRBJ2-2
ASTLGLAGTGELF
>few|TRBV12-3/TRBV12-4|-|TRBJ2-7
ASSEQGTVYEQY
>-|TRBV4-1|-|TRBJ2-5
ASSQDPAGAQQETQY
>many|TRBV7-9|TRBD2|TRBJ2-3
ASRRRGLAGDVDTQY
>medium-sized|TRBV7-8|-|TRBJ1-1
ASSLAGPGTEAF
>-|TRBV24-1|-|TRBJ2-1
ATSMSGYNEQF
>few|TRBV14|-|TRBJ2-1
ASSQASTDNEQF
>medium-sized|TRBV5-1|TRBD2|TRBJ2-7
ASSLEAGARPTGEQY
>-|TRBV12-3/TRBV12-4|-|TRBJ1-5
ASSLSAGNQPQH
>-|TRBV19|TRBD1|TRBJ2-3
ASSRFGTGGPADTQY
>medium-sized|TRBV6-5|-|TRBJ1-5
ASSPGVFRNQPQH
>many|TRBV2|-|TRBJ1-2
ASSAWQGPNYGYT
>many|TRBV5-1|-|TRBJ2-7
ASSRDRHGEQY
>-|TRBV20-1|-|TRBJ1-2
SASLRNYGYT
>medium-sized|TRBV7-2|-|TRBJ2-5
ASSLGLGRETQY
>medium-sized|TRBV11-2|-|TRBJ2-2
ASTRTEKIGELF
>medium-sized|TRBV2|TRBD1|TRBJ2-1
ASSPRDSRNEQF
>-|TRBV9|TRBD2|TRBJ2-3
ASSAGTSGGTDTQY
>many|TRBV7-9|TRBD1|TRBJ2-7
ASSFGQGFYEQY